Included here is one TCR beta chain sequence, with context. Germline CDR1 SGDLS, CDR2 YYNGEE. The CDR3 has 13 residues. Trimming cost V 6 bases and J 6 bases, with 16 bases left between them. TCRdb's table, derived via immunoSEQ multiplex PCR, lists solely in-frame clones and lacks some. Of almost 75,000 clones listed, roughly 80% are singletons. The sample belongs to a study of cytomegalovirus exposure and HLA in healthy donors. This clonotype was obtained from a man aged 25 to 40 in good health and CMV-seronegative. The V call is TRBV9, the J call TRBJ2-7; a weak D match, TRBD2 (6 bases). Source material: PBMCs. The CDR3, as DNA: TGTGCCAGCACCCAGGGAGGTGGAGGCGAGCAGTACTTC. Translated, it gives CASTQGGGGEQYF.